These 6 T cell receptor beta chains were all obtained from the same sample, sequenced in a study of CD8 T cells in ankylosing spondylitis. Using its own MiXCR run on the 5' RACE reads, TCRdb lists one record per CDR3 protein. The table records 150,000 or so distinct CDR3 sequences, more than 9% of them present only once. The sample taken for sequencing was blood, either unsorted or a sorted T cell fraction (not recorded which). The receptors come from a male donor with ankylosing spondylitis or in good health (not recorded which).

V and J are TRBV11-3 and TRBJ2-3; D gene ambiguous. The CDR3 covers 14 residues. Germline-derived CDR1 and CDR2 are SGHNT and YENEEA. V was shortened by 1 base and J by 3 bases, with 8 bases between the two germline ends. CDR3 loop: CASSLGRVTDTQYF. DNA for the CDR3: TGTGCCAGCAGCTTAGGTCGTGTAACAGATACGCAGTATTTT.

The V call is TRBV3-1, the J call TRBJ2-5, with 8 nucleotides matching TRBD2. V lost 3 bases and J lost 1; bases outside the gene matches: 10. The CDR3 is 17 amino acids. Germline V gene sequence: CDR1 LGHDT, CDR2 YNNKEL (reference sequence). The CDR3: CASSHLQRGPFQETQYF. The CDR3 nucleotides read TGTGCCAGCAGCCACCTCCAGCGGGGGCCTTTCCAAGAGACCCAGTACTTC.

The sample holds a few counts of this clonotype. The gene calls are TRBV5-8 and TRBJ1-5; D not certain. V was cut by 7 bases and J by 2 bases, with 19 bases left in between. CDR1 and CDR2 (germline): SGHTS, YDEGEE. This CDR3 is 16 amino acids long. For the CDR3, the DNA is TGTGCCAGCGGGAAGGAGAGCAACTTTGGCAATCAGCCCCAGCATTTT. It yields the protein CASGKESNFGNQPQHF. The full variable domain, in which reference TRBV5-8 and TRBJ1-5 provide the parts outside the CDR3, is EAGVTQSPTHLIKTRGQQATLRCSPISGHTSVYWYQQALGLGLQFLLWYDEGEERNRGNFPPRFSGRQFPNYSSELNVNALELEDSALYLCASGKESNFGNQPQHFGDGTRLSIL.

This clonotype was seen at least ten times. This chain joins TRBV29-1 and TRBJ2-3, with TRBD2 identical over 11 bases. V gave up 3 bases and J gave up 0 bases; unmatched junction bases: 8. Germline CDR1 reads SQVTM; CDR2 reads ANQGSEA. CDR3 size: 17 residues. CDR3 residues: CSVDEGSGGASTDTQYF. CDR3 sequence (DNA): TGCAGCGTTGACGAGGGTAGCGGGGGGGCCAGCACAGATACGCAGTATTTT.

This clonotype was seen only a few times. The rearrangement uses TRBV11-2 and TRBJ2-7; 11 bases align to TRBD2. The CDR3 covers 16 residues. Germline V gene data show CDR1 as SGHAT and CDR2 as FQNNGV. V was pared by 5 bases and J by 2 bases, with 8 bases of the junction left unmatched. CDR3 coding DNA: TGTGCCAGCAGCCCACCTAGACTAGCGGGGACCTACGAGCAGTACTTC. It translates to CASSPPRLAGTYEQYF.

This clonotype was counted a few times. The chain joins TRBV12-3 or TRBV12-4 to TRBJ2-7, with D perhaps TRBD1 or TRBD2 (5 bases each). V was trimmed by 5 bases and J by 0 bases, leaving 11 bases between them. The CDR3 loop spans 14 amino acids. CDR3 DNA sequence: TGTGCCAGCAGTGGACGGGGCAGCTCCTACGAGCAGTACTTC. Its protein product is CASSGRGSSYEQYF.